These T cell receptor beta chains were read from a single sample in a study of T cells in Graves' hyperthyroidism and ophthalmopathy. A single record per CDR3 protein comes from TCRdb applying MiXCR to the multiplex PCR reads. The profile covers fewer than 800,000 distinct CDR3 sequences, with about 17% appearing a single time and over 7.5% taken by the ten largest. Sample: blood. These receptors originate from a man younger than 35 with Graves' hyperthyroidism. CDR3s include the opening cysteine and the closing phenylalanine or tryptophan. The order of the fields is V gene, clone size, D gene, J gene, CDR3 protein. The D gene is left open where the match is weak. Not every row has a clone size; where given, it reads once, few, many or a size class.

TRBV10-3	few	NA	TRBJ1-2	CAISSPLYGYTF
TRBV6-2/TRBV6-3	NA	TRBD2	TRBJ2-1	CASSYSLGLANEQFF
TRBV9	NA	NA	TRBJ1-1	CASSVGRTLTVNEAFF
TRBV5-1	NA	TRBD2	TRBJ2-2	CASTRAGGDTGELFF
TRBV11-2	few	TRBD2	TRBJ2-4	CASSLAKLAGGGSKNIQYF
TRBV28	few	TRBD1	TRBJ2-4	CASSPTGVKNIQYF
TRBV24-1	few	TRBD1	TRBJ2-3	CATSPGQGRGTDTQYF
TRBV7-2	few	TRBD2	TRBJ2-5	CASSLVRAGVLETQYF
TRBV28	many	NA	TRBJ2-2	CASSKTGLNTGELFF
TRBV30	many	NA	TRBJ2-5	CAWEPGAQETQYF
TRBV28	many	TRBD1	TRBJ2-1	CASSKPGTAYNEQFF
TRBV6-2/TRBV6-3	many	NA	TRBJ2-2	CATLRGQDTGELFF
TRBV4-1	NA	TRBD2	TRBJ2-3	CASSHPGLAGTDTQYF
TRBV24-1	NA	NA	TRBJ2-2	CATSDLLGTGGELFF
TRBV2	many	TRBD1	TRBJ1-5	CASSWDRGYQPQHF
TRBV9	many	TRBD2	TRBJ2-3	CASSARLAGGRTDTQYF
TRBV6-2/TRBV6-3	NA	TRBD2	TRBJ2-1	CASTTTSGSSTEQFF
TRBV30	many	NA	TRBJ1-4	CAWSYPDLANEKLFF
TRBV2	NA	NA	TRBJ1-1	CASSEEGLGTEAFF
TRBV20-1	many	NA	TRBJ2-7	CSAAHPRDGSYEQYF
TRBV20-1	few	NA	TRBJ2-3	CSASPDTQYF
TRBV11-1	few	TRBD2	TRBJ2-5	CASSCTSGIGRETQYF
TRBV29-1	NA	NA	TRBJ1-2	CSVVTRTWGYTF
TRBV18	once	NA	TRBJ2-7	CASSPPTSRYEQYF
TRBV28	NA	TRBD1	TRBJ2-5	CASRTPGQSPRGYF
TRBV5-4	NA	NA	TRBJ1-5	CASSPSSHPRVQPQHF
TRBV29-1	many	NA	TRBJ2-1	CSVVDSRYNEQFF
TRBV27	many	TRBD2	TRBJ2-1	CASSLRGRAYNEQFF
TRBV13	many	NA	TRBJ1-5	CASSFGRQNQPQHF